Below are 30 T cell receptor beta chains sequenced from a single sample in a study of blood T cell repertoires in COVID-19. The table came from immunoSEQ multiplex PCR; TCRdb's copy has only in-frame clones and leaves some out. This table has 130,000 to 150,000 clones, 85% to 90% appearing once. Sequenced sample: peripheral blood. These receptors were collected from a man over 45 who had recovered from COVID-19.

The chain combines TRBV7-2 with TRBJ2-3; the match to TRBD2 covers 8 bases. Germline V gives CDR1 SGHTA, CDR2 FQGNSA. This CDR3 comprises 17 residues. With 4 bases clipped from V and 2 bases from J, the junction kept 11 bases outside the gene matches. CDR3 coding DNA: TGTGCCAGCAGCTCCCGTAGGGGCGGGGGGACCACAGATACGCAGTATTTT. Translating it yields CASSSRRGGGTTDTQYF.

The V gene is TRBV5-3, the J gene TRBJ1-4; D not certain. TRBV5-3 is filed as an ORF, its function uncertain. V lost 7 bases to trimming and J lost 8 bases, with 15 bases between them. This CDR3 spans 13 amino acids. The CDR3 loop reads CARESKNSEKLFF. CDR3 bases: TGTGCCAGAGAGTCCAAAAACTCGGAAAAACTGTTTTTT.

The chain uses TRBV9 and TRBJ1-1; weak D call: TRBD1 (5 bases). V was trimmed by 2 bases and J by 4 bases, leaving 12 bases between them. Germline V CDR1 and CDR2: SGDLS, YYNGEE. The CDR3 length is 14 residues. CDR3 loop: CASSVGREATEAFF. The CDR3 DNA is TGTGCCAGCAGCGTCGGCAGGGAGGCCACTGAAGCTTTCTTT.

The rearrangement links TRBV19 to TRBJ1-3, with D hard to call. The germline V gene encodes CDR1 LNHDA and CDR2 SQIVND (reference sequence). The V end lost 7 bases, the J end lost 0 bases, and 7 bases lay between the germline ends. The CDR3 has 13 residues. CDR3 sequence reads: CASTLYSGNTIYF. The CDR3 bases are TGTGCCAGTACCCTTTACTCTGGAAACACCATATATTTT.

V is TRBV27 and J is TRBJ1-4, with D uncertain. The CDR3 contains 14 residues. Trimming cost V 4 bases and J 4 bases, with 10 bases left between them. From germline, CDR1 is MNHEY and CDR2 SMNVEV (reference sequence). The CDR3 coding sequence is TGTGCCAGCAGTTCGAGCTATGGTAATGAAAAACTGTTTTTT. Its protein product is CASSSSYGNEKLFF.

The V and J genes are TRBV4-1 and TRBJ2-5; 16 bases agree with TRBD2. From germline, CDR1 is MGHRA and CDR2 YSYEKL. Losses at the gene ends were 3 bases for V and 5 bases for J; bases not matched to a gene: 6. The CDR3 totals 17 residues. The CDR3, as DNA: TGCGCCAGCAGCCAGACCGGGACTAGCGGGGGGGTGGAGACCCAGTACTTC. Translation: CASSQTGTSGGVETQYF.

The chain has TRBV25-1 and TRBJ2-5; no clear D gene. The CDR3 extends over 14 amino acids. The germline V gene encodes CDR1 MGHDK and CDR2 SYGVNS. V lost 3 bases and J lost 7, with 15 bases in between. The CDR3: CASSEIAIYGTQYF. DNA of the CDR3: TGTGCCAGCAGTGAGATAGCTATCTATGGGACCCAGTACTTC.

The CDR3 DNA sequence: TGTGCCAGCAGTTACTTATCCGGGGATGTCCGGACGGTCGCTAATGAAAAACTGTTTTTT. This codes for CASSYLSGDVRTVANEKLFF. The rearrangement links TRBV6-2 or TRBV6-3 to TRBJ1-4; D is ambiguous. V was pared by 1 base and J by 3 bases, with 24 bases between. Germline V CDR1 and CDR2: MNHEY, SVGEGT. This CDR3 comprises 20 residues.

The CDR3 region has the DNA TGTGCCAGCAGTGCGGAGCCTCCCGGGACAGGACTAAACTATGGCTACACCTTC. It specifies CASSAEPPGTGLNYGYTF. The V call is TRBV25-1, the J call TRBJ1-2; 8 positions agree with TRBD1. CDR3 length equals 18 residues. CDR1 is MGHDK and CDR2 is SYGVNS in the germline V gene. The J segment lost 2 bases and the V segment lost 4 bases, leaving 15 bases of the junction unmatched.

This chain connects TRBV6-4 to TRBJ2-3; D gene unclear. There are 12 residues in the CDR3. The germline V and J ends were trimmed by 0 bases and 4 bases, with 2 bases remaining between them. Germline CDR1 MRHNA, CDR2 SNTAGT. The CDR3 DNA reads TGTGCCAGCAGTGACTCCGCAGATACGCAGTATTTT. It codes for CASSDSADTQYF.

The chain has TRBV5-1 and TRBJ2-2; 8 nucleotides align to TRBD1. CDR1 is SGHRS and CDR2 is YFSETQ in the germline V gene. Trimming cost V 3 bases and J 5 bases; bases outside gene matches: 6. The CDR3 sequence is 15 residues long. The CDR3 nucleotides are TGCGCCAGCAGCTCGGACAGGGCCCAAACCGGGGAGCTGTTTTTT. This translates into CASSSDRAQTGELFF.

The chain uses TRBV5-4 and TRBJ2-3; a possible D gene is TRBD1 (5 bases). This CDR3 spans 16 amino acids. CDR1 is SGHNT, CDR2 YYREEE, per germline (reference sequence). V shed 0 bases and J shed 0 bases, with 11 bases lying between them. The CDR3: CASSLARPGSTDTQYF. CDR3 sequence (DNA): TGTGCCAGCAGCTTGGCCCGCCCAGGGAGCACAGATACGCAGTATTTT.

This CDR3 reads CASSIMTSSGELFF. In DNA form, the CDR3 reads TGTGCCAGTAGTATAATGACAAGCAGCGGGGAGCTGTTTTTT. The rearrangement uses TRBV19 and TRBJ2-2; D unclear. The CDR3 runs to 14 residues. Germline V gene data show CDR1 as LNHDA and CDR2 as SQIVND (reference sequence). Trimming pared 2 bases from V and 7 bases from J, leaving 11 bases between.

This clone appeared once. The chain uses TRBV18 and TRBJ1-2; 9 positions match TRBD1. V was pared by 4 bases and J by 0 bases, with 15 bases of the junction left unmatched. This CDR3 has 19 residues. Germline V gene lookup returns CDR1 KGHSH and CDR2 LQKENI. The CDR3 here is CASSQWGWDRERTNYGYTF. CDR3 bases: TGTGCCAGCTCACAGTGGGGTTGGGACAGGGAACGAACTAACTATGGCTACACCTTC. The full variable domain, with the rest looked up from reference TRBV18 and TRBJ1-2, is NAGVMQNPRHLVRRRGQEARLRCSPMKGHSHVYWYRQLPEEGLKFMVYLQKENIIDESGMPKERFSAEFPKEGPSILRIQQVVRGDSAAYFCASSQWGWDRERTNYGYTFGSGTRLTVV.

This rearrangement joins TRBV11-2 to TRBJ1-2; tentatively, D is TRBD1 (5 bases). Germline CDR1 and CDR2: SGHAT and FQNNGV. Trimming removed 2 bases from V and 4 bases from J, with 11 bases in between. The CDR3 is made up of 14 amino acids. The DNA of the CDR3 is TGTGCCAGCAGCTTAACCGACGACAGCTATGGCTACACCTTC. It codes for CASSLTDDSYGYTF.

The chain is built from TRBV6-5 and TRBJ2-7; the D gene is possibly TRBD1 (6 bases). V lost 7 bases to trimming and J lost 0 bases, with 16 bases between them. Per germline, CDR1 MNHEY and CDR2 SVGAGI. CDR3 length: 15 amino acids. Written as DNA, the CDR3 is TGTGCCAGCACGAGCGACACAGGGCCCTCCTACGAGCAGTACTTC. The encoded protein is CASTSDTGPSYEQYF.

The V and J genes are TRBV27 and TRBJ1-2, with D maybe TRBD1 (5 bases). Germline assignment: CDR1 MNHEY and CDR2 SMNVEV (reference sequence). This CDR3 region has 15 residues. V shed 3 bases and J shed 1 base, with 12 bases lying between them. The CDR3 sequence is CASSFERGHNYGYTF. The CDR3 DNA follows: TGTGCCAGCAGTTTCGAAAGGGGTCATAACTATGGCTACACCTTC.

The CDR3, as DNA: TGTGCCAGCAGATTGCAGGGACAATGGGGCTACACCTTC. Translating gives CASRLQGQWGYTF. The chain couples TRBV12-3 or TRBV12-4 to TRBJ1-2, with TRBD1 as a possible D gene (6 bases). The CDR3 has 13 amino acids. V was clipped by 6 bases and J by 8 bases, with 16 bases between them.

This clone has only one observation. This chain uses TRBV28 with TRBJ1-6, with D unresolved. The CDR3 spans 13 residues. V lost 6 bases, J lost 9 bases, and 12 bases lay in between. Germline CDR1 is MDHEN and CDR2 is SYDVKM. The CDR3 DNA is TGTGCCAGCAGACGCGGTATTAGTTCACCCCTCCACTTT. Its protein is CASRRGISSPLHF. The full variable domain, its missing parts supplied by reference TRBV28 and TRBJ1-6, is DVKVTQSSRYLVKRTGEKVFLECVQDMDHENMFWYRQDPGLGLRLIYFSYDVKMKEKGDIPEGYSVSREKKERFSLILESASTNQTSMYLCASRRGISSPLHFGNGTRLTVT.

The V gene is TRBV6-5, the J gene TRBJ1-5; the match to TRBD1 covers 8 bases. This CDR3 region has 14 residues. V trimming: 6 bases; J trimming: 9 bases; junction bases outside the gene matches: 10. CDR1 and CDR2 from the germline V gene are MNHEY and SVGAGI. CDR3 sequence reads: CASRSQGAPAPQHF. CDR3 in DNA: TGTGCCAGCAGGTCCCAGGGGGCCCCAGCGCCCCAGCATTTT.

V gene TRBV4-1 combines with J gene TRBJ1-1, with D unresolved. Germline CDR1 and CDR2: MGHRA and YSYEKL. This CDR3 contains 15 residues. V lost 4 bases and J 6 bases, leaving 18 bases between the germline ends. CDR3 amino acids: CASSRGNGVKAEAFF. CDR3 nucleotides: TGCGCCAGCAGCCGAGGTAACGGGGTAAAGGCTGAAGCTTTCTTT.

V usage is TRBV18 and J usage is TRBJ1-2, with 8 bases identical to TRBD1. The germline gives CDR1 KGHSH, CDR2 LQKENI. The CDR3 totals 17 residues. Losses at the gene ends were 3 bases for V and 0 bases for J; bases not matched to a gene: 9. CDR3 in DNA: TGTGCCAGCTCACCGACACGAACAGGGGGGCCTAACTATGGCTACACCTTC. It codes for CASSPTRTGGPNYGYTF.

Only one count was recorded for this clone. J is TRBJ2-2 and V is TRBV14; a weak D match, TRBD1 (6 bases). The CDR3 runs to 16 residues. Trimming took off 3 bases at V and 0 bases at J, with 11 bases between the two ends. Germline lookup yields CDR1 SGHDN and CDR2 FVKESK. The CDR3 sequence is CASSQGHRPNTGELFF. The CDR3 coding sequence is TGTGCCAGCAGCCAGGGACATAGACCGAACACCGGGGAGCTGTTTTTT.

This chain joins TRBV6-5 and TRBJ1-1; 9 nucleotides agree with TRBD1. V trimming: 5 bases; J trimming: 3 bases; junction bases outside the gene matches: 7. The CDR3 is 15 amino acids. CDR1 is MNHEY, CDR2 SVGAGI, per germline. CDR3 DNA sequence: TGTGCCAGCAGTACCGGTGGACAGGGGTACACTGAAGCTTTCTTT. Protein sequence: CASSTGGQGYTEAFF.

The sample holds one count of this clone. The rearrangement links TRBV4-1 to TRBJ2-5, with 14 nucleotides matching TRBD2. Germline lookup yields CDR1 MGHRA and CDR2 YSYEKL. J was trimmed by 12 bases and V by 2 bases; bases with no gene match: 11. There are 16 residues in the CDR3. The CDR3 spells CASSQSTGTSGGPEYF. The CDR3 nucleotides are TGCGCCAGCAGCCAATCCACCGGGACTAGCGGGGGTCCGGAGTACTTC.

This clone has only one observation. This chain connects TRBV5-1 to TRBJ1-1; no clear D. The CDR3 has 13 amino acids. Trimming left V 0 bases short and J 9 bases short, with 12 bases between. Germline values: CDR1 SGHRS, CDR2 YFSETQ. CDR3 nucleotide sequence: TGCGCCAGCAGCTTGGAACGGTCCGCTAAAGCTTTCTTT. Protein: CASSLERSAKAFF.

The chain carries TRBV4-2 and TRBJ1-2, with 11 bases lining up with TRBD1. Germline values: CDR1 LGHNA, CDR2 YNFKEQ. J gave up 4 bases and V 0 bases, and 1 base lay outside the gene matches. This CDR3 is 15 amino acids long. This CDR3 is CASSQEGTGGYGYTF. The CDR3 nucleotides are TGTGCCAGCAGCCAAGAAGGGACAGGGGGCTATGGCTACACCTTC.

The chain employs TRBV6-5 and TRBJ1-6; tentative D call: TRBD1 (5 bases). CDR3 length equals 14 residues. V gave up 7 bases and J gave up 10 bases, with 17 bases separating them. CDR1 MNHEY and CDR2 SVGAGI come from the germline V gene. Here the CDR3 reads CASTQQVVESPLHF. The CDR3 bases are TGTGCCAGCACGCAACAGGTTGTCGAGTCACCCCTCCACTTT.

CDR3 sequence (DNA): TGTGCCTGGAGTTATAGTAGCAATCAGCCCCAGCATTTT. Its protein product is CAWSYSSNQPQHF. This chain connects TRBV30 to TRBJ1-5; D is ambiguous. This CDR3 contains 13 residues. Trimming pared 2 bases from V and 0 bases from J, leaving 5 bases between. Germline CDR1 reads GTSNPN; CDR2 reads SVGIG (reference sequence).

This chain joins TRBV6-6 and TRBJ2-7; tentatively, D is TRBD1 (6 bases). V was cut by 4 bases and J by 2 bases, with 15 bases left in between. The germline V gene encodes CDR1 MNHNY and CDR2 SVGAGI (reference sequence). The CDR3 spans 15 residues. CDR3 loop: CASSSPDSQTYEQYF. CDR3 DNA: TGTGCCAGCAGTTCGCCGGACAGCCAAACCTACGAGCAGTACTTC.